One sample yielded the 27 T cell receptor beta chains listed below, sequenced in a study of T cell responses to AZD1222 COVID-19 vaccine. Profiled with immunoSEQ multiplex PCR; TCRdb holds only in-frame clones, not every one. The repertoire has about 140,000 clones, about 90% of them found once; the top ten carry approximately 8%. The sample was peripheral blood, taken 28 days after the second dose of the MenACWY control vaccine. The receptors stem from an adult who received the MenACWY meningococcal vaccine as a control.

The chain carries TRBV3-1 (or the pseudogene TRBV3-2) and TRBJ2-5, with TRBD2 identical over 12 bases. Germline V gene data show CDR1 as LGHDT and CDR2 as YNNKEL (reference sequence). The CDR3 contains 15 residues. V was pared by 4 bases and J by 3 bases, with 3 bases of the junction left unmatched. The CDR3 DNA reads TGTGCCAGCAGCCCGGGACTAGCGGGTGAAGAGACCCAGTACTTC. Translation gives CASSPGLAGEETQYF.

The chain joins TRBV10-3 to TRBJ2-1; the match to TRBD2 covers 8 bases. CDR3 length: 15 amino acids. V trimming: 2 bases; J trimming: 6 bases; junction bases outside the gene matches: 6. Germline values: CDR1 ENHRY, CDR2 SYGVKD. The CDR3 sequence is CAISEQAGVTNEQFF. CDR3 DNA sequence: TGTGCCATCAGTGAGCAAGCGGGAGTAACCAATGAGCAGTTCTTC.

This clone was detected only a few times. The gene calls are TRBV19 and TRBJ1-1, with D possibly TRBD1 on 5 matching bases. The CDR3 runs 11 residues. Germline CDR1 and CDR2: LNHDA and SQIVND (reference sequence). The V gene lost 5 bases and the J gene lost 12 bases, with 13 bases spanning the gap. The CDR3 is CASSLPGRSFF. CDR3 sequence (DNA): TGTGCCAGTAGTTTACCGGGACGATCTTTCTTT.

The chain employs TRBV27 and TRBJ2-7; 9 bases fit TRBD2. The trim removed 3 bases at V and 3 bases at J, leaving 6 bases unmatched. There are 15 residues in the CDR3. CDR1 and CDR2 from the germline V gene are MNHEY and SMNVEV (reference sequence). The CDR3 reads CASSFVAGGFYEQYF. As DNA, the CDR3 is TGTGCCAGCAGTTTTGTGGCGGGAGGGTTCTACGAGCAGTACTTC.

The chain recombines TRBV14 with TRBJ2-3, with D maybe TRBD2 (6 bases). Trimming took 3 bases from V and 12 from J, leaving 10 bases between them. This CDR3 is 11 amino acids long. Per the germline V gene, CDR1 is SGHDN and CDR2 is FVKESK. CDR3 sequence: CASSQGTQQYF. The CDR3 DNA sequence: TGTGCCAGCAGCCAGGGGACTCAACAGTATTTT.

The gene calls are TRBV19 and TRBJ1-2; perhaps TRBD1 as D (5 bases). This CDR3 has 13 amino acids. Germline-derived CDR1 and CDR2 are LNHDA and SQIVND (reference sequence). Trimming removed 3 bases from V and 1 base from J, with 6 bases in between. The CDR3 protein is CASSMGVNYGYTF. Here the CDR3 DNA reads TGTGCCAGTAGTATGGGGGTTAACTATGGCTACACCTTC.

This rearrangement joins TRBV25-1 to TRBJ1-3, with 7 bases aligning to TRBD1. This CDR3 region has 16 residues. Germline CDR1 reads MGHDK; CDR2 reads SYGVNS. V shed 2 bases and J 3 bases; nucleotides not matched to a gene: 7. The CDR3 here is CASSEVAGGFGNTIYF. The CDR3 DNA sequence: TGTGCCAGCAGTGAAGTTGCAGGGGGTTTTGGAAACACCATATATTTT.

CDR3 nucleotide sequence: TGTGCCAGCAGCCCCAGTGGGGGGCGCGTTGAAAAACTGTTTTTT. Translation: CASSPSGGRVEKLFF. The genes are TRBV7-2 and TRBJ1-4, with D possibly being TRBD1 (6 bases). The germline V gene has CDR1 SGHTA and CDR2 FQGNSA. The CDR3 sequence is 15 residues long. V was cut by 5 bases and J by 7 bases, with 17 bases left in between. The full variable domain, its missing parts supplied by reference TRBV7-2 and TRBJ1-4, is GAGVSQSPSNKVTEKGKDVELRCDPISGHTALYWYRQSLGQGLEFLIYFQGNSAPDKSGLPSDRFSAERTGGSVSTLTIQRTQQEDSAVYLCASSPSGGRVEKLFFGSGTQLSVL.

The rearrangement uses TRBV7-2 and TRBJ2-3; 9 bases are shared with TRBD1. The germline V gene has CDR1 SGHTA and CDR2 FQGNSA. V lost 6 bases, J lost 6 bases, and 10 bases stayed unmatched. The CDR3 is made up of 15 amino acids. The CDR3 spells CASRTGTGRFDTQYF. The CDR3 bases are TGTGCCAGCAGGACCGGGACAGGGAGGTTTGATACGCAGTATTTT.

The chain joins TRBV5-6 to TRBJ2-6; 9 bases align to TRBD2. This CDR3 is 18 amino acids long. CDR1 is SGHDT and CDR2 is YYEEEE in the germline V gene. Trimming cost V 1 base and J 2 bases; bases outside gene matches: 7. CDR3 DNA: TGTGCCAGCAGCTTGTACGGCGGGAGGGACCCTGGGGCCAACGTCCTGACTTTC. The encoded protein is CASSLYGGRDPGANVLTF.

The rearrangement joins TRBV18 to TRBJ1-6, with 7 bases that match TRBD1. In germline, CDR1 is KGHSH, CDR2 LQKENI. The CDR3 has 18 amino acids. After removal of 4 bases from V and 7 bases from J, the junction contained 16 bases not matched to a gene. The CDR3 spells CASSLKTGAHPGNSPLHF. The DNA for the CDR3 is TGTGCCAGCTCACTTAAAACAGGGGCGCACCCTGGGAATTCACCCCTCCACTTT.

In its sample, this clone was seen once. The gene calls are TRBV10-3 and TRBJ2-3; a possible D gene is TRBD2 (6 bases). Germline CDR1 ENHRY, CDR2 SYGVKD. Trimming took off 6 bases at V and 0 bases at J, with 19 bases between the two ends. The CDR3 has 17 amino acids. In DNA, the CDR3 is TGTGCCATCAGGCGGGGAGATAGCGGAACTAGCACAGATACGCAGTATTTT. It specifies CAIRRGDSGTSTDTQYF.

CDR3 loop: CASSVEGGSYEQYF. In nucleotides, the CDR3 is TGTGCCAGCAGCGTAGAAGGAGGGTCCTACGAGCAGTACTTC. The rearrangement joins TRBV9 to TRBJ2-7; D is possibly TRBD2 (6 bases). Trimming shortened V by 0 bases and J by 1 base, and 8 bases separated the two germline ends. The CDR3 runs 14 residues. Germline-derived CDR1 and CDR2 are SGDLS and YYNGEE.

CDR3 residues: CSVAGTGTNSGANVLTF. CDR3 sequence (DNA): TGCAGCGTTGCCGGGACAGGGACCAACTCTGGGGCCAACGTCCTGACTTTC. V is TRBV29-1 and J is TRBJ2-6; TRBD1 agrees at 9 bases. This CDR3 is 17 amino acids long. CDR1 and CDR2 from the germline V gene are SQVTM and ANQGSEA. Trimming removed 4 bases from V and 0 bases from J; junction bases left unmatched: 7. Complete variable domain (other parts from reference TRBV29-1 and TRBJ2-6): SAVISQKPSRDICQRGTSLTIQCQVDSQVTMMFWYRQQPGQSLTLIATANQGSEATYESGFVIDKFPISRPNLTFSTLTVSNMSPEDSSIYLCSVAGTGTNSGANVLTFGAGSRLTVL.

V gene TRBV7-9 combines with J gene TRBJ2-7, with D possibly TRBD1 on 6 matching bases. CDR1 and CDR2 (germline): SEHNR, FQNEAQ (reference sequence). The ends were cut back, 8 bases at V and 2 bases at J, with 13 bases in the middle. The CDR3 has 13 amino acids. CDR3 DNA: TGTGCCAGCGAACCCAAGGGGGCCTACGAGCAGTACTTC. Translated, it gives CASEPKGAYEQYF.

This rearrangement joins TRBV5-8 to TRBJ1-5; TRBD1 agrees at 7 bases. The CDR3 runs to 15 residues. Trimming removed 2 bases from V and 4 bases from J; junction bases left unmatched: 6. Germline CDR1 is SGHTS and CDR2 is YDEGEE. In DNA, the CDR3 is TGTGCCAGCAGCTTCCTCGAGGGGGCTAATCAGCCCCAGCATTTT. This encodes CASSFLEGANQPQHF.

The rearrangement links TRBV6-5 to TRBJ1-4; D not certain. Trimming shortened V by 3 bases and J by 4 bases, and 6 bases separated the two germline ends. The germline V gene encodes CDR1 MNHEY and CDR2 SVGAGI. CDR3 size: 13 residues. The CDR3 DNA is TGTGCCAGCAGTTATAATCTTAATGAAAAACTGTTTTTT. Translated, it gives CASSYNLNEKLFF.

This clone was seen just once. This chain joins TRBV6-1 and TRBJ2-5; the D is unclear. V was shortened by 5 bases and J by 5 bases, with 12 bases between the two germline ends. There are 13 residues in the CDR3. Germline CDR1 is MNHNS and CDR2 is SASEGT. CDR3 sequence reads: CASSSHPRETQYF. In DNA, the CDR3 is TGTGCCAGCAGTTCCCACCCGAGGGAGACCCAGTACTTC.

For the CDR3, the DNA is TGTGCCAGCAGCTTAGAAGACAGTCTCTATGGCTACACCTTC. Translation gives CASSLEDSLYGYTF. The chain couples TRBV7-2 to TRBJ1-2; D is possibly TRBD1 (5 bases). The V end lost 1 base, the J end lost 4 bases, and 10 bases lay between the germline ends. There are 14 residues in the CDR3. Germline CDR1 is SGHTA and CDR2 is FQGNSA.

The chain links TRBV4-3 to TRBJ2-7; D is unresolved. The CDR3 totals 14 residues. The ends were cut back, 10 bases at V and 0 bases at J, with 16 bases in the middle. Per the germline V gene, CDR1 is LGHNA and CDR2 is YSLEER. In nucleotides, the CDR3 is TGCGCCACCGCACAAACACGTAACTCCTACGAGCAGTACTTC. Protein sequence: CATAQTRNSYEQYF.

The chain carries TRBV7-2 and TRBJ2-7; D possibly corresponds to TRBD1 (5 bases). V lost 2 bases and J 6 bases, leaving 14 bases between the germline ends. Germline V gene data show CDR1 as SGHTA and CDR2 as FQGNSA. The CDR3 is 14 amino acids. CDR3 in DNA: TGTGCCAGCAGCTTATTCAGGGATCCCCTCGAGCAGTACTTC. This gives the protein CASSLFRDPLEQYF.

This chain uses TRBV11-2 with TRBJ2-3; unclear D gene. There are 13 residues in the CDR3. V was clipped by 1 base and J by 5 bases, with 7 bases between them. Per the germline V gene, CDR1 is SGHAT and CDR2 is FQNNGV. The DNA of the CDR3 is TGTGCCAGCAGCTTAGGACTGGAAGATACGCAGTATTTT. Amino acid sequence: CASSLGLEDTQYF. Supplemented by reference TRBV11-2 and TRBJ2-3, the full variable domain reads EAGVAQSPRYKIIEKRQSVAFWCNPISGHATLYWYQQILGQGPKLLIQFQNNGVVDDSQLPKDRFSAERLKGVDSTLKIQPAKLEDSAVYLCASSLGLEDTQYFGPGTRLTVL.

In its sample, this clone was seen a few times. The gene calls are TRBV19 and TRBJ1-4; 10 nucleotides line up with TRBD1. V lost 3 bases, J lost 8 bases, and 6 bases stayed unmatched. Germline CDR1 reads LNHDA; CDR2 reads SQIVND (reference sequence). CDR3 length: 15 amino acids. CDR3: CASSIRTGGNEKLFF. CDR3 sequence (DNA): TGTGCCAGTAGTATCCGGACAGGGGGAAACGAAAAACTGTTTTTT.

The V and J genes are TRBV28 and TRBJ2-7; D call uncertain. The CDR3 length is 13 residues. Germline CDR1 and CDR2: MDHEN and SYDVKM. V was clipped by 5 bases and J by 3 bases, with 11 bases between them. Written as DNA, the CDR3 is TGTGCCAGCAGTCGCACAGCATACTACGAGCAGTACTTC. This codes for CASSRTAYYEQYF.

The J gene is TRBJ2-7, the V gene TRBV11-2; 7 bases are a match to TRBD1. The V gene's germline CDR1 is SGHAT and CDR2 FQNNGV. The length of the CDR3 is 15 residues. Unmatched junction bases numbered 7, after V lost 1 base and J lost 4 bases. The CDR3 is CASSLGQGPGYEQYF. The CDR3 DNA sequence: TGTGCCAGCAGCTTAGGACAGGGCCCCGGGTACGAGCAGTACTTC.

The CDR3 region is CASSLQGVGGELFF. CDR3 in DNA: TGTGCCAGCAGCTTACAGGGGGTTGGCGGGGAGCTGTTTTTT. This chain connects TRBV11-2 to TRBJ2-2; 7 nucleotides align to TRBD1. The CDR3 length is 14 residues. The J segment lost 7 bases and the V segment lost 2 bases, leaving 4 bases of the junction unmatched. Germline V gives CDR1 SGHAT, CDR2 FQNNGV.

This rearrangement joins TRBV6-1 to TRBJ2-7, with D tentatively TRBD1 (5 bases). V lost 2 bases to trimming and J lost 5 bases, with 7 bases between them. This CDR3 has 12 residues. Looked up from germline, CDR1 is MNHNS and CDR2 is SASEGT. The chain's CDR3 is CASSEKGDEQYF. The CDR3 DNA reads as TGTGCCAGCAGTGAAAAAGGGGACGAGCAGTACTTC.